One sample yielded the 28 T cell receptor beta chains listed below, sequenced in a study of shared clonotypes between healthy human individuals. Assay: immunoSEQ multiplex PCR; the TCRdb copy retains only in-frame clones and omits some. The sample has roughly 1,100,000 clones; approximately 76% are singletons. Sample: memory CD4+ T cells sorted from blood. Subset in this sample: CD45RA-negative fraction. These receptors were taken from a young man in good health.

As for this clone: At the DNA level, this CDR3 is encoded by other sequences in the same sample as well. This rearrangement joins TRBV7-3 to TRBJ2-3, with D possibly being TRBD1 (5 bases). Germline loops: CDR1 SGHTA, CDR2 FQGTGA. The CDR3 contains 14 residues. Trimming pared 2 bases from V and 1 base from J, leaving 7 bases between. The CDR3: CASSLGAGTDTQYF. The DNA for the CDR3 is TGTGCCAGCAGCTTAGGGGCAGGCACAGATACGCAGTATTTT.

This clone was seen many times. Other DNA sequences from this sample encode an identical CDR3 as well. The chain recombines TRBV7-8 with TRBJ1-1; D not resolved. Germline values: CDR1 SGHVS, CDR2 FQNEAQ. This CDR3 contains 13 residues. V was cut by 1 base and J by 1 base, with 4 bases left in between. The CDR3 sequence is CASSLGENTEAFF. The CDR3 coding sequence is TGTGCCAGCAGCTTAGGGGAGAACACTGAAGCTTTCTTT.

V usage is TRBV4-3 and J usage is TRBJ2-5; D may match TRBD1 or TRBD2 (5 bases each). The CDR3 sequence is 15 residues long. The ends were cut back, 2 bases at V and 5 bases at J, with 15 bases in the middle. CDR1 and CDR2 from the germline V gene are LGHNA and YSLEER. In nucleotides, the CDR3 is TGCGCCAGCAGCCAAAATCTCGGGACCGCGGAGACCCAGTACTTC. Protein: CASSQNLGTAETQYF.

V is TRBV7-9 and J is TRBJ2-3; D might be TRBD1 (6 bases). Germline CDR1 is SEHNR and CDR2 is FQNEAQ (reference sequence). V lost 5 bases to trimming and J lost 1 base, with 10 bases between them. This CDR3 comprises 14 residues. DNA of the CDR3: TGTGCCAGCAGCCACGGACAGCGCACAGATACGCAGTATTTT. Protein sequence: CASSHGQRTDTQYF.

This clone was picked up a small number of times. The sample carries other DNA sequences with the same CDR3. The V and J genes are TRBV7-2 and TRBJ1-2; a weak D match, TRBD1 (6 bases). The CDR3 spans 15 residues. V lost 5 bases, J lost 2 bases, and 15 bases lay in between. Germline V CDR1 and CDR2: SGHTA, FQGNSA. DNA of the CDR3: TGTGCCAGCAGCCTTCGGACAGCCGCAAACTATGGCTACACCTTC. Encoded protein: CASSLRTAANYGYTF.

The CDR3 loop is CASSQEGRDNSPLHF. The CDR3 region has the DNA TGCGCCAGCAGCCAAGAGGGGAGGGATAATTCACCCCTCCACTTT. V and J are TRBV4-3 and TRBJ1-6; D is unclear. The CDR3 contains 15 residues. The germline CDR1 and CDR2 sequences are LGHNA and YSLEER. Trimming took 0 bases from V and 5 from J, leaving 8 bases between them.

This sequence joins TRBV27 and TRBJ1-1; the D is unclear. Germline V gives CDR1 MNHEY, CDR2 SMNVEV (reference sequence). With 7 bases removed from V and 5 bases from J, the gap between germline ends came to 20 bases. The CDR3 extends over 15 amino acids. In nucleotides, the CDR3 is TGTGCCAGCACCCCGTCTCGGGGAACCCCTACTGAAGCTTTCTTT. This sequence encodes CASTPSRGTPTEAFF.

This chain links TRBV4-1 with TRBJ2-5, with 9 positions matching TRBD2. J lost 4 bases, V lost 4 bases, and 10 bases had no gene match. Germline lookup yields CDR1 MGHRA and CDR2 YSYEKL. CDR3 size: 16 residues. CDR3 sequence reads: CASSRKGREGRETQYF. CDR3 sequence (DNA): TGCGCCAGCAGCCGGAAGGGGCGGGAGGGCCGAGAGACCCAGTACTTC.

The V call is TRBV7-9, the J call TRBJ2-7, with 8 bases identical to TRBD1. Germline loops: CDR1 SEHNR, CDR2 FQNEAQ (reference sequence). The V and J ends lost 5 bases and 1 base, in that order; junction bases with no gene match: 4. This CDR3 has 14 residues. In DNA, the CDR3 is TGTGCCAGCAGCCAACAGGGGGATTCCTACGAGCAGTACTTC. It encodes CASSQQGDSYEQYF.

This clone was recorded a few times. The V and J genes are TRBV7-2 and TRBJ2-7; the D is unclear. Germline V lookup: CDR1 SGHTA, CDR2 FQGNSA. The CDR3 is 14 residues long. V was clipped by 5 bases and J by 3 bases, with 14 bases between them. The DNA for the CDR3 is TGTGCCAGCAGCCCGACTTATATAGGCTACGAGCAGTACTTC. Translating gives CASSPTYIGYEQYF.

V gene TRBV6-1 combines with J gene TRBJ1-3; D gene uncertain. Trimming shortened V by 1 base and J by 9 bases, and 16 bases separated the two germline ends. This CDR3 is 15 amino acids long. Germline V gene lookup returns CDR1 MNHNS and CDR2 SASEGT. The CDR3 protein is CASSEGPSPRRTIYF. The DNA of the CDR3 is TGTGCCAGCAGTGAAGGACCCTCGCCGAGGCGCACCATATATTTT.

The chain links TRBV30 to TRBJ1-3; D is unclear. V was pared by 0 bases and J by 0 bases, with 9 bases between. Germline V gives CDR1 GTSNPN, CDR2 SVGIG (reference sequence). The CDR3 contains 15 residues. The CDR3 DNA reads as TGTGCCTGGAGTGTACCAAGGAACTCTGGAAACACCATATATTTT. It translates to CAWSVPRNSGNTIYF.

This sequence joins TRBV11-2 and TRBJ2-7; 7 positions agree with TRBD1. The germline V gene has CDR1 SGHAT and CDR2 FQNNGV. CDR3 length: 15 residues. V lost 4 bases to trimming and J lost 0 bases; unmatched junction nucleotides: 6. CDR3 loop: CASSSSTGISYEQYF. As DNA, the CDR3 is TGTGCCAGCAGCTCCTCGACAGGGATCTCCTACGAGCAGTACTTC.

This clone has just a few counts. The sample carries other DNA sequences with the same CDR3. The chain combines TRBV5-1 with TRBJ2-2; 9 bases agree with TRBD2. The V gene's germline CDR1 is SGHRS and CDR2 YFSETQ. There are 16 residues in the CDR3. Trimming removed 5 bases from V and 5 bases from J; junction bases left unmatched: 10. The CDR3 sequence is CASRGAVAGDTGELFF. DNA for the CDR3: TGCGCCAGCAGGGGCGCGGTAGCGGGAGATACCGGGGAGCTGTTTTTT.

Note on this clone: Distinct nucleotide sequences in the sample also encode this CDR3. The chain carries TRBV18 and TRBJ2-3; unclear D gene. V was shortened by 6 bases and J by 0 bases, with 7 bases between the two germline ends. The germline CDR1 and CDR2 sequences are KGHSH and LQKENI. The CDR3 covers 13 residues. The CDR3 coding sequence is TGTGCCAGCTCGCCTCCTAGCACAGATACGCAGTATTTT. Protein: CASSPPSTDTQYF.

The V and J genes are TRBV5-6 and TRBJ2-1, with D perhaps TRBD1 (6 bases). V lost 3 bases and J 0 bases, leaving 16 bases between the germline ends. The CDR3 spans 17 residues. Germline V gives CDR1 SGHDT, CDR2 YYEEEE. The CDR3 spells CASSSPSQGFSYNEQFF. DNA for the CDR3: TGTGCCAGCAGCTCGCCATCACAGGGATTCTCCTACAATGAGCAGTTCTTC.

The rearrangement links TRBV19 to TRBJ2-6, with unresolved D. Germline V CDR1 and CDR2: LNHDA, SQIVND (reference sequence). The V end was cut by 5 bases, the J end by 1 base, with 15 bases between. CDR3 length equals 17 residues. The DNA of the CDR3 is TGTGCCAGTAGTCCCAACTGGCTGACGTCTGGGGCCAACGTCCTGACTTTC. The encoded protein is CASSPNWLTSGANVLTF.

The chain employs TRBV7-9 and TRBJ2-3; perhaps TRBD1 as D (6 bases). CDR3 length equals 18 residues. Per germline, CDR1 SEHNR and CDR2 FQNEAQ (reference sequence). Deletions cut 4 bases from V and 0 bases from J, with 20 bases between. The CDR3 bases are TGTGCCAGCAGCTATCGGCGTGGGGGCGGAACTAGCACAGATACGCAGTATTTT. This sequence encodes CASSYRRGGGTSTDTQYF. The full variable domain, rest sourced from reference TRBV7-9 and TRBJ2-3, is DTGVSQNPRHKITKRGQNVTFRCDPISEHNRLYWYRQTLGQGPEFLTYFQNEAQLEKSRLLSDRFSAERPKGSFSTLEIQRTEQGDSAMYLCASSYRRGGGTSTDTQYFGPGTRLTVL.

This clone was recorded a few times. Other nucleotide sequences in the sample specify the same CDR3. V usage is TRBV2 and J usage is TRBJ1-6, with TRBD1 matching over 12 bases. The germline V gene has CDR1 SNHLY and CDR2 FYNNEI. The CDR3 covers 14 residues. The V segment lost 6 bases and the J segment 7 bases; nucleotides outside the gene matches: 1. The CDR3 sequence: CASRGTGGNSPLHF. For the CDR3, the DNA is TGTGCCAGCAGGGGGACAGGGGGCAATTCACCCCTCCACTTT.

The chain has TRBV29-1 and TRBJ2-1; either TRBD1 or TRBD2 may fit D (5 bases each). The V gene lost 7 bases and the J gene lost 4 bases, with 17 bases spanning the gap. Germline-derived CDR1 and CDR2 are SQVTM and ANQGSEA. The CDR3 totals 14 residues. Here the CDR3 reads CSATGLQIYNEQFF. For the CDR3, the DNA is TGCAGCGCTACGGGGCTACAGATTTACAATGAGCAGTTCTTC.

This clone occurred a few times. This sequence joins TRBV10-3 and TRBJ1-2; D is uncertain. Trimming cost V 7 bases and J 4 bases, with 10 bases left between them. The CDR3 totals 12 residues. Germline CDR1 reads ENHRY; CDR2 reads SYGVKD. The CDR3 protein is CAITVDGYGYTF. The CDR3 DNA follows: TGTGCCATCACCGTGGACGGCTATGGCTACACCTTC.

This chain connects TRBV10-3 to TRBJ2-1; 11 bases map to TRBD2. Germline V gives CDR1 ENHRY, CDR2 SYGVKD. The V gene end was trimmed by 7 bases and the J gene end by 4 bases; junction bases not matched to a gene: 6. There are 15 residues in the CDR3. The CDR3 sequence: CAITTGTSGYNEQFF. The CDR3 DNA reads TGTGCCATCACGACGGGGACTAGCGGTTACAATGAGCAGTTCTTC.

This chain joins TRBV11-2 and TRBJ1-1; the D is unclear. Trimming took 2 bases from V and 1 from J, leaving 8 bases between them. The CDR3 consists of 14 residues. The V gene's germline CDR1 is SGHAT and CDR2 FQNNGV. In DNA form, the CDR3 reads TGTGCCAGCAGCTTACGAATCGGGAACACTGAAGCTTTCTTT. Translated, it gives CASSLRIGNTEAFF.

The CDR3 loop is CASSPKIYNEQFF. The CDR3 region has the DNA TGTGCCAGCAGCCCCAAGATCTACAATGAGCAGTTCTTC. The chain has TRBV7-6 and TRBJ2-1, with unresolved D. This CDR3 has 13 amino acids. CDR1 is SGHVS, CDR2 FNYEAQ, per germline. The V and J ends lost 5 bases and 3 bases respectively, with 8 bases between them.

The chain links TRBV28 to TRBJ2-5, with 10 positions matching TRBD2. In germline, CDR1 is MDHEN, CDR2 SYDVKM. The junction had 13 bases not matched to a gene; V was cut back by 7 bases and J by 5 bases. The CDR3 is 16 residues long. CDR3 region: CASMGPQRGGHETQYF. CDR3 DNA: TGTGCCAGCATGGGACCACAGCGGGGGGGCCACGAGACCCAGTACTTC. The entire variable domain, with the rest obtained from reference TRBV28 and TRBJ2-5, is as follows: DVKVTQSSRYLVKRTGEKVFLECVQDMDHENMFWYRQDPGLGLRLIYFSYDVKMKEKGDIPEGYSVSREKKERFSLILESASTNQTSMYLCASMGPQRGGHETQYFGPGTRLLVL.

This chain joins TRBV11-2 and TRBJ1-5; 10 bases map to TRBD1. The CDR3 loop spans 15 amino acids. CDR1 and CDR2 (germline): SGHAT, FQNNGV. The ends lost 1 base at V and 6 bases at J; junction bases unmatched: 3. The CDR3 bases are TGTGCCAGCAGCTTAGGACAGGGGGCGAGTCAGCCCCAGCATTTT. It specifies CASSLGQGASQPQHF.

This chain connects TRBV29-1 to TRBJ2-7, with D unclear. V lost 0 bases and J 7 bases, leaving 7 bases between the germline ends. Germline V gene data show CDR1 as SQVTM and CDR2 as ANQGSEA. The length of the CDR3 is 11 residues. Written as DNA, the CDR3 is TGCAGCGTTGAAGAAGGATTTGAGCAGTACTTC. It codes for CSVEEGFEQYF.

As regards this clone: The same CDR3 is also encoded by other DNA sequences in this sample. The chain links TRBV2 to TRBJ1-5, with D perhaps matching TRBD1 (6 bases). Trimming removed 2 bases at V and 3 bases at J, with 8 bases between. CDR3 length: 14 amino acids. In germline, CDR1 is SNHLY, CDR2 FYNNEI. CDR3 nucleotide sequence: TGTGCCAGCAGTGAACGACAGGCCAATCAGCCCCAGCATTTT. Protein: CASSERQANQPQHF.